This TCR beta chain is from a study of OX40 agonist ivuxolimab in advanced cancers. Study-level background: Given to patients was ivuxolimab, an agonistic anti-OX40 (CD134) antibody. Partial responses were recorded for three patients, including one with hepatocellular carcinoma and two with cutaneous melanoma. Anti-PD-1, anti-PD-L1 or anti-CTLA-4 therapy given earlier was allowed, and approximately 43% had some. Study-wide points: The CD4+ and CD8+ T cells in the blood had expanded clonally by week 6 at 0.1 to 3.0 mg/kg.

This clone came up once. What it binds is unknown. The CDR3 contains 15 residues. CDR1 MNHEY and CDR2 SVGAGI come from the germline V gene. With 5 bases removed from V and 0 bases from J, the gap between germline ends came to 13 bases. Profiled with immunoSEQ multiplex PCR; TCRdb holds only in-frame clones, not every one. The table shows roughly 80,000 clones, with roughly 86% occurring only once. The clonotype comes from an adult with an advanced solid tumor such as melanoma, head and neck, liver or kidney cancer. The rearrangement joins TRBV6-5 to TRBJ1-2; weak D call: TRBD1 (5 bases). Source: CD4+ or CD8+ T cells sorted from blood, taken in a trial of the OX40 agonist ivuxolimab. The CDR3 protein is CASSKKTAANYGYTF. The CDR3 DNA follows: TGTGCCAGCAGTAAAAAGACAGCGGCTAACTATGGCTACACCTTC.